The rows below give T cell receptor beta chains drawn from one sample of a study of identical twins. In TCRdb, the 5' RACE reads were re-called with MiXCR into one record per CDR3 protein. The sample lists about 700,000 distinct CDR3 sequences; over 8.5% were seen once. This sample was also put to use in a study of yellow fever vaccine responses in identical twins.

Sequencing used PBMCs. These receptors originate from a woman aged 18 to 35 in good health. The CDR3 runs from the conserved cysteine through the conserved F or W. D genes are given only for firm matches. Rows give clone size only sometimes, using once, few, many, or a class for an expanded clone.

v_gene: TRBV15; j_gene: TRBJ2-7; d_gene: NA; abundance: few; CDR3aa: CATSRDGLSEQYF; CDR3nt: TGTGCCACCAGCAGAGATGGGCTTTCGGAGCAGTACTTC
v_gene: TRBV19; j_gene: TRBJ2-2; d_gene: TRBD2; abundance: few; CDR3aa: CAIAGVSTGELFF; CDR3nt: TGTGCGATAGCGGGAGTGAGCACCGGGGAGCTGTTTTTT
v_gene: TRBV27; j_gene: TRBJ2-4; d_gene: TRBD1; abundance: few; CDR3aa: CASSGDRVLAKNIQYF; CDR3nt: TGTGCCAGCAGTGGAGACAGGGTACTAGCCAAAAACATTCAGTACTTC
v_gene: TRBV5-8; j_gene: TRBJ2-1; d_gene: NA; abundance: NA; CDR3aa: CASSLVAGGWSYNEQFF; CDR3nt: TGTGCCAGCAGCTTGGTGGCAGGCGGATGGTCCTACAATGAGCAGTTCTTC
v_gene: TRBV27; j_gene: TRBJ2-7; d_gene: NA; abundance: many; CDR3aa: CASSPPSSQGWVNEQYF; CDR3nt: TGTGCCAGCAGTCCTCCCTCCTCTCAGGGGTGGGTTAACGAGCAGTACTTC
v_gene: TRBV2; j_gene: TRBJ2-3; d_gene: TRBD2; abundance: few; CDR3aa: CASSDGTSWGTDTQYF; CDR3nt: TGTGCCAGCAGCGACGGGACTAGCTGGGGTACAGATACGCAGTATTTT
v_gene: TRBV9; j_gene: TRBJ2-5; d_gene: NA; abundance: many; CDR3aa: CASSVLQGPGQTQYF; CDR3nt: TGTGCCAGCAGCGTACTCCAAGGGCCGGGACAAACCCAGTACTTC
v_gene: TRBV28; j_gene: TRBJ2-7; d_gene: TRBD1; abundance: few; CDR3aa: CASSSLTGAQDEQYF; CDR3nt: TGTGCCAGCAGTTCTTTGACAGGGGCTCAGGACGAGCAGTACTTC
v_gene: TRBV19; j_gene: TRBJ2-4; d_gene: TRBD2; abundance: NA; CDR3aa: CASSPEKLTSGGRIQYF; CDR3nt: TGTGCCAGTAGTCCAGAGAAATTAACTAGCGGGGGGCGGATTCAGTACTTC
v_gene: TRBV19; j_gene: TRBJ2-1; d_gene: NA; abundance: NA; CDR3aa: CASNQQRSSYNEQFF; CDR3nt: TGTGCCAGTAACCAACAGAGAAGCTCCTACAATGAGCAGTTCTTC
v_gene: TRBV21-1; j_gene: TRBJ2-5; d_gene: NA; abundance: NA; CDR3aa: CASSGDLGTQYF; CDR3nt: TGTGCCAGCAGCGGGGACCTTGGGACCCAGTACTTC
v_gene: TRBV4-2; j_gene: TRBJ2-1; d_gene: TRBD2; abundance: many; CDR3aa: CASSQGNLAGKVHEQFF; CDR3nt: TGTGCCAGCAGCCAAGGGAACCTAGCGGGAAAGGTCCATGAGCAGTTCTTC
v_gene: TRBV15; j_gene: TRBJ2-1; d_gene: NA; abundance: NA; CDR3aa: CATSRGGPDYYNEQFF; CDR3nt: TGTGCCACCAGCAGAGGAGGGCCAGACTACTACAATGAGCAGTTCTTC
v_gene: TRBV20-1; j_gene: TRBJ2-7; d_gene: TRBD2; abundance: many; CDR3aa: CSARTSGRSWYF; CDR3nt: TGCAGTGCTAGAACTAGCGGGAGATCATGGTACTTC
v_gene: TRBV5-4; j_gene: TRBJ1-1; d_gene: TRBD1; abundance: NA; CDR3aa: CASSWDRGLNTEAFF; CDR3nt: TGTGCCAGCAGCTGGGACAGGGGTTTGAACACTGAAGCTTTCTTT
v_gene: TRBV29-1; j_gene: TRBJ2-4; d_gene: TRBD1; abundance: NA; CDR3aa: CSARTGGVKNIQYF; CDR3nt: TGCAGCGCCCGAACAGGGGGCGTCAAAAACATTCAGTACTTC
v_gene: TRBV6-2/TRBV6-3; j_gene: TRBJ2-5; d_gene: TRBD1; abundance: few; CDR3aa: CASSYSRRQGARETSRETQYF; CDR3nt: TGTGCCAGCAGTTACTCGAGACGACAGGGCGCCCGCGAGACCTCCAGAGAGACCCAGTACTTC
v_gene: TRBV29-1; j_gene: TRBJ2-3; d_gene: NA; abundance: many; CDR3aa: CSAPIPGPSTDTQYF; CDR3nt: TGCAGCGCACCGATACCGGGACCGAGCACAGATACGCAGTATTTT
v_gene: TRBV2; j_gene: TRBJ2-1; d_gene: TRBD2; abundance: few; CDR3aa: CASSFSGLAGVEQFF; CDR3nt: TGTGCCAGCAGTTTTTCAGGACTAGCGGGGGTCGAGCAGTTCTTC
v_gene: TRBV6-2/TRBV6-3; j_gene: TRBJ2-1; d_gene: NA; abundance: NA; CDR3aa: CASSYWRLGEQFF; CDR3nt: TGTGCCAGCAGTTACTGGCGGTTAGGTGAGCAGTTCTTC
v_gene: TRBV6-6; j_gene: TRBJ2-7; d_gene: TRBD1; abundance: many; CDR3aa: CASTRTGGYEQYF; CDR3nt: TGTGCCAGCACTCGGACAGGGGGCTACGAGCAGTACTTC
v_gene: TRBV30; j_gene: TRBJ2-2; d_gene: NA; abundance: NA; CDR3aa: CAWSARQATGELFF; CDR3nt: TGTGCCTGGAGTGCACGACAGGCCACCGGGGAGCTGTTTTTT
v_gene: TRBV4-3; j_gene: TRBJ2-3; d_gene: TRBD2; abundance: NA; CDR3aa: CASSPIAGPPSTDTQYF; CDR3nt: TGCGCCAGCAGCCCGATAGCGGGACCACCTAGCACAGATACGCAGTATTTT
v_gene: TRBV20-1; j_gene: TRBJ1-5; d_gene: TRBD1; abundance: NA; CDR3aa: CSASLRQGSNQPQHF; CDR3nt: TGCAGTGCTAGCCTTAGACAGGGAAGCAATCAGCCCCAGCATTTT
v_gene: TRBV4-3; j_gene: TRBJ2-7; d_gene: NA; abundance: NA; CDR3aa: CASSQEDEDPYEQYF; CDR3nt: TGCGCCAGCAGCCAAGAAGACGAGGATCCCTACGAGCAGTACTTC
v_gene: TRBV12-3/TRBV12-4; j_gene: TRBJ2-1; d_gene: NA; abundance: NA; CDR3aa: CASSPHDVDNEQFF; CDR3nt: TGTGCCAGCAGTCCCCATGATGTCGACAATGAGCAGTTCTTC
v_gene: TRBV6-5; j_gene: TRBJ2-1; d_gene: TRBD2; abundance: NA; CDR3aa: CASSYRGSGSYNEQFF; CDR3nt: TGTGCCAGCAGTTACCGGGGGAGCGGGAGTTACAATGAGCAGTTCTTC
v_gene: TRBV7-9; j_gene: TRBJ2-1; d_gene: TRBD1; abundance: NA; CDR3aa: CASSFDREINEQFF; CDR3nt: TGTGCCAGCAGCTTTGACAGGGAAATCAATGAGCAGTTCTTC
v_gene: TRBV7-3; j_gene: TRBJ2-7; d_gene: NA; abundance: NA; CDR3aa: CASSPSPGQTYEQYF; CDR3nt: TGTGCCAGCAGCCCATCTCCAGGACAGACCTACGAGCAGTACTTC
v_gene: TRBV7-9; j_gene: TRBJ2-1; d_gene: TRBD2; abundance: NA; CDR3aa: CASRERAGDLYNEQFF; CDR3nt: TGTGCCAGCAGGGAGAGAGCGGGAGACCTCTACAATGAGCAGTTCTTC
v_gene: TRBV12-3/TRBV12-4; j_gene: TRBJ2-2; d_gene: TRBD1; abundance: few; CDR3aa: CASRKTGVTGELFF; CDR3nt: TGTGCCAGCAGGAAAACAGGGGTCACCGGGGAGCTGTTTTTT
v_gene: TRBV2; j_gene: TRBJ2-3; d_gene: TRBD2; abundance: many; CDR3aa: CASSALAAPSTDTQYF; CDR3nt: TGTGCCAGCAGTGCCCTAGCGGCCCCTAGCACAGATACGCAGTATTTT
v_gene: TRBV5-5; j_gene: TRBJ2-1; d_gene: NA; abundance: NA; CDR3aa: CASSSSGTGNEQFF; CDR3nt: TGTGCCAGCAGCTCCTCCGGGACGGGGAATGAGCAGTTCTTC
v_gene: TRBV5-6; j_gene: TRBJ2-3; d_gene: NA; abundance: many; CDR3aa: CASTQYADRWITDTQYF; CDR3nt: TGTGCCAGCACCCAATATGCGGACCGGTGGATCACAGATACGCAGTATTTT
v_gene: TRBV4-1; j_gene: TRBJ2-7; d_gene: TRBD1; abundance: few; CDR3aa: CASSPLGTGGGSYEQYF; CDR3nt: TGCGCCAGCAGCCCGCTCGGGACAGGGGGCGGTAGCTACGAGCAGTACTTC
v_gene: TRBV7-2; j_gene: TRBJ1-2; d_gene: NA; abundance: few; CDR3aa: CASSLDNWIYGYTF; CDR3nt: TGTGCCAGCAGCTTAGACAACTGGATCTATGGCTACACCTTC
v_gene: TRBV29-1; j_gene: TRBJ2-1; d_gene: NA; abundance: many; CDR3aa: CSVVLYEQFF; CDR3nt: TGCAGCGTTGTCCTCTATGAGCAGTTCTTC
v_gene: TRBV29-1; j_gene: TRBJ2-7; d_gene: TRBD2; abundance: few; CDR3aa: CSVTWTSGSGYEQYF; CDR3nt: TGCAGCGTCACTTGGACTAGCGGGAGCGGTTACGAGCAGTACTTC
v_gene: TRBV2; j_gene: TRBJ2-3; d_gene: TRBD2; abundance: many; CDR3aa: CASSQGLAVGTDTQYF; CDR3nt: TGTGCCAGCAGTCAGGGACTAGCGGTCGGCACAGATACGCAGTATTTT
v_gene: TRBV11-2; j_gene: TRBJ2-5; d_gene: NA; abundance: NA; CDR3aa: CASSLDLFWGKTQYF; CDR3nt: TGTGCCAGCAGCTTAGATCTGTTTTGGGGGAAGACCCAGTACTTC
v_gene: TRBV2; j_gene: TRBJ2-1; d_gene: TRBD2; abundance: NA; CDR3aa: CASSGNSGRRNEQFF; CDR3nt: TGTGCCAGCAGTGGTAATAGCGGGAGACGGAATGAGCAGTTCTTC
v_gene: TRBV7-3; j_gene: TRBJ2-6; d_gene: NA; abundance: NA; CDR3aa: CASSSGGVWWATGANVLTF; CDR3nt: TGTGCCAGCAGCTCCGGGGGAGTCTGGTGGGCTACTGGGGCCAACGTCCTGACTTTC
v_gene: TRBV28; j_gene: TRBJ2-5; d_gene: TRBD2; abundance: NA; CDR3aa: CASSPTSVQETQYF; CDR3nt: TGTGCCAGCAGCCCTACTAGCGTCCAAGAGACCCAGTACTTC
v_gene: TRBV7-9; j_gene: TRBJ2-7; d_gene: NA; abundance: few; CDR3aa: CASSLQLDEQYF; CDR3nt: TGTGCCAGCAGCTTACAGCTGGACGAGCAGTACTTC